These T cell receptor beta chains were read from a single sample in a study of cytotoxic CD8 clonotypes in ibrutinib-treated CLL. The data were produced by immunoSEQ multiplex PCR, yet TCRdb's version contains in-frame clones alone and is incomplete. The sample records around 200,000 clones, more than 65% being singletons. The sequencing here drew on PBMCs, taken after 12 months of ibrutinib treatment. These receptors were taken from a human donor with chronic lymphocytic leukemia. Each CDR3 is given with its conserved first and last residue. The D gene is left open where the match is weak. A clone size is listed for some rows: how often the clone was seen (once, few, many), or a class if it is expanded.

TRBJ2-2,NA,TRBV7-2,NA,TGTGCCAGCAGCTTGAGGCTAGCCGCGAACACCGGGGAGCTGTTTTTT,CASSLRLAANTGELFF
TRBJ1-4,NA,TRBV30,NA,TGTGCCTGGAGTGTGGGCAGCCCAAATGAAAAACTGTTTTTT,CAWSVGSPNEKLFF
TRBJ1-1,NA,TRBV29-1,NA,TGCAGCGTTGTTGGCGGGACATACAACACTGAAGCTTTCTTT,CSVVGGTYNTEAFF
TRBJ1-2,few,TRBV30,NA,TGTGCCTGGAGTGTAAGCATCGGACAGCGAGCTAACTATGGCTACACCTTC,CAWSVSIGQRANYGYTF
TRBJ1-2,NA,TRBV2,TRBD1,TGTGCCAGCAGTAGCGGGACAGATAACTATGGCTACACCTTC,CASSSGTDNYGYTF
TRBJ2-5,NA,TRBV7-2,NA,TGTGCCAGCAGTTCGGGACTGGGGAGACAAGAGACCCAGTACTTC,CASSSGLGRQETQYF
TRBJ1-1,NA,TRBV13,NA,TGTGCCAGCAGCTTAGGTTGGAGGAACACTGAAGCTTTCTTT,CASSLGWRNTEAFF
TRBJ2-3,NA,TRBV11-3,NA,TGTGCCAGCAGCTTGGGGGTATCTAGCACAGATACGCAGTATTTT,CASSLGVSSTDTQYF
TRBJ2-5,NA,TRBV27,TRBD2,TGTGCCAGCAGTTATCTAGCGGGAGTGGGGGAGACCCAGTACTTC,CASSYLAGVGETQYF
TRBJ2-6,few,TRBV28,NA,TGTGCCAGCAGGTGGGGAGGGGGATACTCTGGGGCCAACGTCCTGACTTTC,CASRWGGGYSGANVLTF
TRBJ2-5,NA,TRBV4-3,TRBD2,TGCGCCAGCAGCCGCCGACTAGCGGGAGGTGGAGAGACCCAGTACTTC,CASSRRLAGGGETQYF
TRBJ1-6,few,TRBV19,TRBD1,TGTGCCAGTATGCTGGACAGGAATAATTCACCCCTCCACTTT,CASMLDRNNSPLHF
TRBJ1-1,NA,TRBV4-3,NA,TGCGCCAGCAGCCGGCAGGCTGGGACTGAAGCTTTCTTT,CASSRQAGTEAFF
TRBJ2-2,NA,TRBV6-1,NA,TGTGCCAGCAGTGAGCGCCGGGTCCCGATTTTT,CASSERRVPIF
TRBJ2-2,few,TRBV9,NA,TGTGCCAGCAGCGTAGCAAGGGACACCGGGGAGCTGTTTTTT,CASSVARDTGELFF
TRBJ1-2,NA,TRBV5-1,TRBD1,TGCGCCAGCAGCGAAGGGACAGGGGGCATTAACTATGGCTACACCTTC,CASSEGTGGINYGYTF
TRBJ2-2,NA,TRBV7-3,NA,TGTGCCAGCAGCTCCCAAGGCCGAACGAACACCGGGGAGCTGTTTTTT,CASSSQGRTNTGELFF
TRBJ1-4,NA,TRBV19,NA,TGTGCCAGTAGTCCCCGACAGGCAATAAATGAAAAACTGTTTTTT,CASSPRQAINEKLFF
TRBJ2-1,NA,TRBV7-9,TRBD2,TGTGCCAGCAGCCAAGTTCGGACTAGCGAGCGCAATGAGCAGTTCTTC,CASSQVRTSERNEQFF
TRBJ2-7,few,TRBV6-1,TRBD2,TGTGCCAGCAGTGAAATGTGGGGGGGGTACGAGCAGTACTTC,CASSEMWGGYEQYF
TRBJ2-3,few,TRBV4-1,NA,TGCGCCAGCAGCCTCCGGGGGTCCCCTCGGGCAGATACGCAGTATTTT,CASSLRGSPRADTQYF
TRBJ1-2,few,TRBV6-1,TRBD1,TGTGCCAGCAGCGATCGACAGGGACGCCACTATGGCTACACCTTC,CASSDRQGRHYGYTF
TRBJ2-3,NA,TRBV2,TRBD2,TGTGCCAGCAGGAAACTAGCGGGGGCAGGGGATACGCAGTATTTT,CASRKLAGAGDTQYF
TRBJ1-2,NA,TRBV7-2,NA,TGTGCCAGCAGCTCGTACGGGAACTATGGCTACACCTTC,CASSSYGNYGYTF
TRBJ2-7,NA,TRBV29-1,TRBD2,TGCAGCGTGAGCCGGACTAGCGGGAGTTTCAGCGAGCAGTACTTC,CSVSRTSGSFSEQYF
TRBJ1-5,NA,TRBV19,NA,TGTGCCAGTAAGCCACAGGGTCCAAGCAATCAGCCCCAGCATTTT,CASKPQGPSNQPQHF
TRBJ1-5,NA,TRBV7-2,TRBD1,TGTGCCAGCAGCCGCCGGACCGGGACAGGGCGTCAGCCCCAGCATTTT,CASSRRTGTGRQPQHF
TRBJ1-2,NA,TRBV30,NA,TGTGCCAGGGGGGACCCTAGAGGCTACACCTTC,CARGDPRGYTF
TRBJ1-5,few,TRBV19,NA,TGTGCCAGTAGTAGCGGACAGACGGGCAATCAGCCCCAGCATTTT,CASSSGQTGNQPQHF
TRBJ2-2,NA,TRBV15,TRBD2,TGTGCCACCAGCAGAGCGGCGGGAGGACGAACCGGGGAGCTGTTTTTT,CATSRAAGGRTGELFF
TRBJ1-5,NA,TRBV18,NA,TGTGCCAGCTCACCAGACAGCCCCAATCAGCCCCAGCATTTT,CASSPDSPNQPQHF
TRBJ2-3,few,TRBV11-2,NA,TGTGCCAGCAGCAACCGACAGAGCACAGATACGCAGTATTTT,CASSNRQSTDTQYF
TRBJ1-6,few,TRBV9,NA,TGTGCCAGCAGCGTTCGGACGGATTCACCCCTCCACTTT,CASSVRTDSPLHF
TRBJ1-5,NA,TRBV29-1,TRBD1,TGCAGCGTCAGACAGGGGGGCCATGGGCAGCCCCAGCATTTT,CSVRQGGHGQPQHF
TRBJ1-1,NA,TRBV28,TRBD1,TGTGCCAGCAGTACCCCGACAGGGGGACGGTCTGAAGCTTTCTTT,CASSTPTGGRSEAFF
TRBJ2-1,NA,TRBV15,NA,TGTGCCACCAGCAGAGAACAGGGTTCCTACAATGAGCAGTTCTTC,CATSREQGSYNEQFF
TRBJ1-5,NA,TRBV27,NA,TGTGCCAGCAGTTACATTTCCAATCAGCCCCAGCATTTT,CASSYISNQPQHF
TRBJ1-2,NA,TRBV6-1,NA,TGTGCCAGCAGTGAAGGACAGGCCAACTATGGCTACACCTTC,CASSEGQANYGYTF
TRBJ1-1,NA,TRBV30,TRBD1,TGTGCCTGGGGACAGGGGGCGAGTGAAGCTTTCTTT,CAWGQGASEAFF
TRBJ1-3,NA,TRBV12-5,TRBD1,TGTGCTAGTGGTCACGTACAGGGGAGCTCTGGAAACACCATATATTTT,CASGHVQGSSGNTIYF
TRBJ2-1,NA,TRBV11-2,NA,TGTGCCAGCAGCCCTAGCTACTCCTACAATGAGCAGTTCTTC,CASSPSYSYNEQFF
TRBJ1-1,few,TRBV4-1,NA,TGCGCCAGCAGCCAAGTACTGAGCAGTGTGAACACTGAAGCTTTCTTT,CASSQVLSSVNTEAFF
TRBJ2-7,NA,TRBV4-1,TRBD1,TGCGCCAGCAGCCGCCCGACAGGGAAAGGGTACGAGCAGTACTTC,CASSRPTGKGYEQYF
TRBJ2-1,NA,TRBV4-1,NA,TGCGCCAGCAGCCAAGAGGGCCTAGGGTACAGCTACAATGAGCAGTTCTTC,CASSQEGLGYSYNEQFF
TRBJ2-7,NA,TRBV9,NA,TGTGCCAGCAGCGTAGAGGCAGCCCTGGGCTACGAGCAGTACTTC,CASSVEAALGYEQYF
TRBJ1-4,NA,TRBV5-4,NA,TGTGCCAGCAGCCATCAGGGACCGGGGAGTGAAAAACTGTTTTTT,CASSHQGPGSEKLFF
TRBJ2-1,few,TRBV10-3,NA,TGTGCCATCAGTGAGTCGAATACTAGGGTAGGTGAGCAGTTCTTC,CAISESNTRVGEQFF
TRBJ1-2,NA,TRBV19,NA,TGTGCCAGTAGTATACGGAGGACTGATGGCTACACCTTC,CASSIRRTDGYTF
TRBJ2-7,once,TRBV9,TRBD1,TGTGCCAGCAGCGAATCCCCGGGACAGCAGTACGAGCAGTACTTC,CASSESPGQQYEQYF
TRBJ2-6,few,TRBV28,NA,TGTGCCAGCAGTCCCGAGTTTTTGGGATACTCTGGGGCCAACGTCCTGACTTTC,CASSPEFLGYSGANVLTF
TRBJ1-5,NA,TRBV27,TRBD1,TGTGCCAGCAGTGTAGGGACAGGGGGCAATCAGCCCCAGCATTTT,CASSVGTGGNQPQHF
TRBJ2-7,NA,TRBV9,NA,TGTGCCAGCAGCCCCGGGGGACGGAATCCCTACGAGCAGTACTTC,CASSPGGRNPYEQYF
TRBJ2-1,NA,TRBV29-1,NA,TGCAGCGTCCGACCGAAGACTCGTAATGAGCAGTTCTTC,CSVRPKTRNEQFF
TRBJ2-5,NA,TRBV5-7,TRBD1,TGTGCCAGCAGCTTCGACAGGGAAGAGACCCAGTACTTC,CASSFDREETQYF
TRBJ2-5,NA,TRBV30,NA,TGTGCCTGGAGTGAGCGGGTCCGCCAAGAGACCCAGTACTTC,CAWSERVRQETQYF
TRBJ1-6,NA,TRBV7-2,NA,TGTGCCAGCAGCGCCCCGCGGGCAGGGAGGAATTCACCCCTCCACTTT,CASSAPRAGRNSPLHF
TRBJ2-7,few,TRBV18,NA,TGTGCCAGCTCAGGAGGCGAGCAGTACTTC,CASSGGEQYF
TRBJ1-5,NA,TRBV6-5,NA,TGTGCCAGCAGTTACCTTGAGGGAACTCAGCCCCAGCATTTT,CASSYLEGTQPQHF
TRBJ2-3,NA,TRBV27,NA,TGTGCCAGCAGTTTTAGCACAGATACGCAGTATTTT,CASSFSTDTQYF